The rows below give T cell receptor beta chains drawn from one sample of a study of long-term antiretroviral therapy in people with HIV. The protocol was immunoSEQ multiplex PCR, while the TCRdb copy is restricted to in-frame clones and leaves out a portion. The table records around 25,000 clones, 80% to 90% of them present only once. The sequences come from unsorted PBMCs, collected 3 years after starting antiretroviral therapy. These TCRs come from a man between 18 and 35 years old with HIV. The CDR3 runs from the conserved cysteine through the conserved F or W. The D gene is left open where the match is weak. Clone sizes are given selectively: once, few, many, or a class where the clone is expanded.

v_gene	d_gene	len	abundance	j_gene	CDR3aa	CDR3nt
TRBV18	NA	13	NA	TRBJ1-6	CASSPPHNSPLHF	TGTGCCAGCTCACCACCACACAATTCACCCCTCCACTTT
TRBV2	NA	16	NA	TRBJ1-3	CASTTLGAYSGNTIYF	TGTGCCAGCACCACTTTGGGGGCCTACTCTGGAAACACCATATATTTT
TRBV10-3	NA	11	NA	TRBJ2-7	CAISVGGEQYF	TGTGCCATCAGTGTTGGGGGGGAGCAGTACTTC
TRBV30	NA	14	NA	TRBJ2-6	CAWSEGTGANVLTF	TGTGCCTGGAGTGAGGGGACTGGGGCCAACGTCCTGACTTTC
TRBV19	NA	14	NA	TRBJ1-5	CASGMGGDNQPQHF	TGTGCCAGTGGGATGGGGGGTGACAATCAGCCCCAGCATTTT
TRBV27	NA	13	NA	TRBJ2-1	CASGLLGYNEQFF	TGTGCCAGCGGCCTGTTAGGCTACAATGAGCAGTTCTTC
TRBV10-2	NA	11	NA	TRBJ2-7	CASSEGGEQYF	TGCGCCAGCAGTGAAGGAGGGGAGCAGTACTTC
TRBV29-1	TRBD1	14	NA	TRBJ1-3	CSAQKTGSGNTIYF	TGCAGCGCCCAGAAGACAGGGTCTGGAAACACCATATATTTT
TRBV15	NA	14	NA	TRBJ1-5	CATSRDTIGQPQHF	TGTGCCACCAGCAGAGACACGATAGGACAGCCCCAGCATTTT
TRBV6-6	NA	15	NA	TRBJ1-2	CASSYSTGFNYGYTF	TGTGCCAGCAGTTACTCGACGGGTTTTAACTATGGCTACACCTTC
TRBV2	NA	12	NA	TRBJ2-2	CASTISPGELFF	TGTGCCAGCACCATTAGCCCCGGGGAGCTGTTTTTT
TRBV2	NA	13	few	TRBJ1-1	CASSGMGLTEAFF	TGTGCCAGCAGTGGGATGGGTCTCACTGAAGCTTTCTTT
TRBV2	NA	13	NA	TRBJ2-3	CASSEDLTDTQYF	TGTGCCAGCAGCGAGGACCTCACAGATACGCAGTATTTT
TRBV2	NA	16	few	TRBJ2-7	CASSEPLGGLAYEQYF	TGTGCCAGCAGTGAACCCTTAGGAGGGCTGGCCTACGAGCAGTACTTC
TRBV28	TRBD2	12	few	TRBJ2-7	CASRTSDYEQYF	TGTGCCAGCAGAACTAGCGACTACGAGCAGTACTTC
TRBV4-1	TRBD1	16	NA	TRBJ2-1	CASSQGGQGIFHEQFF	TGCGCCAGCAGCCAAGGCGGACAGGGGATTTTCCATGAGCAGTTCTTC
TRBV29-1	NA	12	NA	TRBJ2-5	CSVARGAQTQYF	TGCAGCGTTGCACGGGGCGCTCAGACCCAGTACTTC
TRBV27	NA	12	NA	TRBJ2-2	CASSPQTGELFF	TGTGCCAGCAGTCCCCAAACCGGGGAGCTGTTTTTT
TRBV5-6	TRBD1	14	NA	TRBJ2-7	CASSTGQGSYEQYF	TGTGCCAGCAGCACGGGACAGGGGAGCTACGAGCAGTACTTC
TRBV25-1	NA	15	NA	TRBJ2-4	CASSGNWRGENIQYF	TGTGCCAGCAGTGGGAATTGGAGGGGTGAGAACATTCAGTACTTC